Presented here are 32 T cell receptor beta chains from one specimen sequenced in a study of shared clonotypes between healthy human individuals. TCRdb keeps only in-frame clones here, not all; method: immunoSEQ multiplex PCR. The table lists 2 million to 3 million clones, roughly 93% of them singletons. The material sequenced was naive CD4+ T cells from PBMCs. Subset defined: CD45RA+ positively selected. These receptors were taken from a man aged 18 to 30 in good health. Some clones in this sample may be carry-over from other donors' samples.

This chain connects TRBV28 to TRBJ2-4; D not resolved. The V end lost 3 bases, the J end lost 3 bases, and 12 bases lay between the germline ends. This CDR3 contains 15 residues. Germline assignment: CDR1 MDHEN and CDR2 SYDVKM. Written as DNA, the CDR3 is TGTGCCAGCAGTTTTCAGGAATTAGGCAAAAACATTCAGTACTTC. Protein product: CASSFQELGKNIQYF.

V and J are TRBV28 and TRBJ2-1; 9 positions agree with TRBD2. The ends lost 5 bases at V and 1 base at J; junction bases unmatched: 15. CDR3 size: 19 residues. CDR1 and CDR2 (germline): MDHEN, SYDVKM. CDR3 nucleotide sequence: TGTGCCAGCAGTATACAATTCCGGCGGGGGGGGCTTTCCTACAATGAGCAGTTCTTC. It specifies CASSIQFRRGGLSYNEQFF.

The CDR3 nucleotides read TGTGCCAGTAGTACGGCAGGGACAGGGGACGCCAAAAACATTCAGTACTTC. This codes for CASSTAGTGDAKNIQYF. The chain employs TRBV19 and TRBJ2-4, with 10 bases identical to TRBD1. The CDR3 is made up of 17 amino acids. The J segment lost 1 base and the V segment lost 4 bases, leaving 7 bases of the junction unmatched. Germline CDR1 is LNHDA and CDR2 is SQIVND (reference sequence). Using reference TRBV19 and TRBJ2-4 for the parts outside the CDR3, the full variable domain is DGGITQSPKYLFRKEGQNVTLSCEQNLNHDAMYWYRQDPGQGLRLIYYSQIVNDFQKGDIAEGYSVSREKKESFPLTVTSAQKNPTAFYLCASSTAGTGDAKNIQYFGAGTRLSVL.

The genes are TRBV6-1 and TRBJ2-7; 9 bases agree with TRBD2. Germline CDR1 is MNHNS and CDR2 is SASEGT. Trimming at V came to 7 bases and at J to 7 bases, leaving 11 bases not matched to a gene. The CDR3 has 14 amino acids. The CDR3 spells CASTIAGAPGEQYF. Written as DNA, the CDR3 is TGTGCCAGCACAATAGCGGGAGCCCCGGGGGAGCAGTACTTC.

This chain connects TRBV7-3 to TRBJ2-5, with 14 bases that match TRBD2. This CDR3 has 17 amino acids. Germline trimming cut 4 bases from V and 3 bases from J; bases unmatched to any gene: 7. Germline V gene sequence: CDR1 SGHTA, CDR2 FQGTGA. The DNA of the CDR3 is TGTGCCAGCAGCTGGCAGGGGACTAGCGGGAGAAAAGAGACCCAGTACTTC. It translates to CASSWQGTSGRKETQYF.

The gene calls are TRBV15 and TRBJ2-1, with 11 bases fitting TRBD1. J lost 7 bases, V lost 0 bases, and 2 bases had no gene match. Germline V lookup: CDR1 LNHNV, CDR2 YYDKDF (reference sequence). The CDR3 sequence is 15 residues long. The CDR3 region is CATSREGTGGNEQFF. The CDR3 DNA sequence: TGTGCCACCAGCAGAGAGGGGACAGGGGGGAATGAGCAGTTCTTC.

With respect to this clone: Other DNA sequences in the sample encode the same CDR3. The chain recombines TRBV5-4 with TRBJ2-3; 9 bases are shared with TRBD1. This CDR3 is 15 amino acids long. The J segment lost 1 base and the V segment lost 2 bases, leaving 2 bases of the junction unmatched. From germline, CDR1 is SGHNT and CDR2 YYREEE (reference sequence). The CDR3 DNA follows: TGTGCCAGCAGCTTAGGGACAGGGCGCACAGATACGCAGTATTTT. Protein product: CASSLGTGRTDTQYF.

The V and J genes are TRBV27 and TRBJ1-4, with 10 bases fitting TRBD1. The CDR3 contains 14 residues. The V and J ends lost 5 bases and 8 bases, in that order; junction bases with no gene match: 5. CDR1 and CDR2 (germline): MNHEY, SMNVEV (reference sequence). CDR3 amino acids: CASSKGQGTEKLFF. The CDR3 DNA reads as TGTGCCAGCAGTAAGGGACAGGGGACGGAAAAACTGTTTTTT.

This chain uses TRBV7-9 with TRBJ1-1; D is ambiguous. CDR1 and CDR2 from the germline V gene are SEHNR and FQNEAQ (reference sequence). Trimming shortened V by 4 bases and J by 8 bases, and 11 bases separated the two germline ends. CDR3 length: 12 amino acids. The CDR3 sequence is CASSYPGGEAFF. CDR3 coding DNA: TGTGCCAGCAGCTACCCTGGCGGGGAAGCTTTCTTT.

The CDR3, as DNA: TGTGCCAGCAGTTACCGGCGGGGAGAGACCCAGTACTTC. This codes for CASSYRRGETQYF. This chain links TRBV27 with TRBJ2-5, with D possibly TRBD2 on 6 matching bases. The CDR3 loop spans 13 amino acids. Trimming took 4 bases from V and 4 from J, leaving 10 bases between them. Germline lookup yields CDR1 MNHEY and CDR2 SMNVEV (reference sequence).

The V call is TRBV4-2, the J call TRBJ2-7; D may be TRBD2 (5 bases). With 0 bases removed from V and 6 bases from J, the gap between germline ends came to 15 bases. CDR1 and CDR2 from the germline V gene are LGHNA and YNFKEQ. The CDR3 has 15 amino acids. The chain's CDR3 is CASSQEVAESGEQYF. CDR3 nucleotide sequence: TGTGCCAGCAGCCAAGAGGTCGCAGAGAGCGGCGAGCAGTACTTC.

V and J are TRBV28 and TRBJ1-2; the D gene is possibly TRBD1 (5 bases). Trimming cost V 5 bases and J 7 bases, with 20 bases left between them. This CDR3 contains 15 residues. Germline V CDR1 and CDR2: MDHEN, SYDVKM. CDR3 residues: CASSLGTVGWSGYTF. CDR3 DNA sequence: TGTGCCAGCAGTCTCGGGACTGTGGGATGGAGTGGCTACACCTTC.

The chain couples TRBV5-1 to TRBJ2-4; no clear D gene. V was pared by 5 bases and J by 0 bases, with 15 bases between. This CDR3 spans 16 amino acids. The V gene's germline CDR1 is SGHRS and CDR2 YFSETQ. The CDR3, as DNA: TGCGCCAGCAGTTCCGACACCTTCGTAGCCAAAAACATTCAGTACTTC. Its protein product is CASSSDTFVAKNIQYF.

The chain couples TRBV5-1 to TRBJ1-1; D gene uncertain. The CDR3 spans 14 residues. V gave up 0 bases and J gave up 6 bases, with 12 bases separating them. Looked up from germline, CDR1 is SGHRS and CDR2 is YFSETQ. The CDR3 nucleotides are TGCGCCAGCAGCTTGGTGCGGTCGAGGGCTGAAGCTTTCTTT. Translated: CASSLVRSRAEAFF.

The CDR3 region is CASSSREGLEQYF. The CDR3 region has the DNA TGTGCCAGTAGTTCCCGGGAGGGGCTCGAGCAGTACTTC. V gene TRBV19 combines with J gene TRBJ2-7; 8 nucleotides match TRBD2. The CDR3 is 13 residues long. Germline values: CDR1 LNHDA, CDR2 SQIVND (reference sequence). Unmatched junction bases numbered 6, after V lost 5 bases and J lost 6 bases. Using reference TRBV19 and TRBJ2-7 for the parts outside the CDR3, the full variable domain is DGGITQSPKYLFRKEGQNVTLSCEQNLNHDAMYWYRQDPGQGLRLIYYSQIVNDFQKGDIAEGYSVSREKKESFPLTVTSAQKNPTAFYLCASSSREGLEQYFGPGTRLTVT.

This chain connects TRBV4-2 to TRBJ2-5; 9 bases match TRBD1. The germline V gene has CDR1 LGHNA and CDR2 YNFKEQ. The J segment lost 4 bases and the V segment lost 1 base, leaving 4 bases of the junction unmatched. This CDR3 contains 15 residues. CDR3 region: CASSQVRQGVETQYF. The CDR3 DNA reads TGTGCCAGCAGCCAAGTTAGACAGGGGGTAGAGACCCAGTACTTC.

The rearrangement joins TRBV30 to TRBJ2-3; a possible D gene is TRBD2 (6 bases). The CDR3 sequence is 16 residues long. The germline V and J ends were trimmed by 5 bases and 1 base, with 19 bases remaining between them. Germline V lookup: CDR1 GTSNPN, CDR2 SVGIG (reference sequence). DNA of the CDR3: TGTGCCTGGGGCGGGCGTTCTGGGACTGGCACAGATACGCAGTATTTT. It codes for CAWGGRSGTGTDTQYF.

This chain links TRBV6-1 with TRBJ2-7; D is possibly TRBD1 (6 bases). The V gene lost 10 bases and the J gene lost 1 base, with 11 bases spanning the gap. The germline CDR1 and CDR2 sequences are MNHNS and SASEGT. The CDR3 is 12 amino acids. The CDR3 DNA reads TGTGCCACCCGACAGGTTTCCTACGAGCAGTACTTC. It is translated as CATRQVSYEQYF.

This clone was seen a single time. The J gene is TRBJ1-1, the V gene TRBV16; 7 bases are a match to TRBD1. Looked up from germline, CDR1 is KGHSY and CDR2 is FQNENV. The V gene end was trimmed by 4 bases and the J gene end by 3 bases; junction bases not matched to a gene: 5. CDR3 size: 14 residues. CDR3 loop: CASSLWDSYTEAFF. In nucleotides, the CDR3 is TGTGCCAGCAGCCTTTGGGACAGTTACACTGAAGCTTTCTTT. Full variable domain (outside the CDR3, taken from reference TRBV16 and TRBJ1-1): GEEVAQTPKHLVRGEGQKAKLYCAPIKGHSYVFWYQQVLKNEFKFLISFQNENVFDETGMPKERFSAKCLPNSPCSLEIQATKLEDSAVYFCASSLWDSYTEAFFGQGTRLTVV.

The rearrangement links TRBV19 to TRBJ1-2, with 7 nucleotides matching TRBD1. Germline V CDR1 and CDR2: LNHDA, SQIVND (reference sequence). This CDR3 spans 14 amino acids. Germline trimming cut 6 bases from V and 5 bases from J; bases unmatched to any gene: 9. The CDR3 reads CASSQTTGEYGYTF. CDR3 nucleotide sequence: TGTGCCAGTAGCCAAACTACAGGGGAGTATGGCTACACCTTC. The variable domain in full, with the rest retrieved from reference TRBV19 and TRBJ1-2, is DGGITQSPKYLFRKEGQNVTLSCEQNLNHDAMYWYRQDPGQGLRLIYYSQIVNDFQKGDIAEGYSVSREKKESFPLTVTSAQKNPTAFYLCASSQTTGEYGYTFGSGTRLTVV.

This chain links TRBV5-1 with TRBJ2-5, with 7 positions matching TRBD1. From germline, CDR1 is SGHRS and CDR2 YFSETQ. The length of the CDR3 is 18 residues. The V and J ends lost 4 bases and 5 bases, in that order; junction bases with no gene match: 20. In DNA, the CDR3 is TGCGCCAGCAGCCTAAGAGGGCTTCGACAGGGCATGGGGGAGACCCAGTACTTC. This sequence encodes CASSLRGLRQGMGETQYF.

The J gene is TRBJ2-2, the V gene TRBV5-1, with D perhaps matching TRBD2 (5 bases). V shed 1 base and J shed 4 bases, with 11 bases lying between them. The germline V gene has CDR1 SGHRS and CDR2 YFSETQ. CDR3 length: 15 amino acids. The CDR3 here is CASSLRLAGTGELFF. CDR3 nucleotide sequence: TGCGCCAGCAGCTTGCGTCTAGCAGGCACCGGGGAGCTGTTTTTT.

The chain recombines TRBV6-5 with TRBJ1-4; D is ambiguous. Deletions cut 6 bases from V and 3 bases from J, with 14 bases between. This CDR3 is built from 15 residues. Germline CDR1 is MNHEY and CDR2 is SVGAGI. In nucleotides, the CDR3 is TGTGCCAGCAGCCCGTCGGGCGCTTCTAATGAAAAACTGTTTTTT. As protein: CASSPSGASNEKLFF.

This clone was detected only once. A read error may produce the germline difference seen at one junction end. The identical CDR3 is also encoded by other nucleotide sequences in the sample. The V call is TRBV2, the J call TRBJ1-1, with D perhaps TRBD1 (5 bases). There are 13 residues in the CDR3. CDR1 SNHLY and CDR2 FYNNEI come from the germline V gene. CDR3 sequence (DNA): TGTGCCAGCAGCGAAGGGGCGAACACTGAAGCTTTCTTT. As protein: CASSEGANTEAFF.

The CDR3 sequence is CASSLRALSNSYEQYF. CDR3 DNA: TGTGCCAGCAGTCTCCGGGCCCTGAGCAACTCCTACGAGCAGTACTTC. V gene TRBV28 combines with J gene TRBJ2-7; D is undetermined. The CDR3 runs to 16 residues. Trimming removed 5 bases from V and 0 bases from J, with 17 bases in between. Germline CDR1 reads MDHEN; CDR2 reads SYDVKM.

The chain has TRBV10-2 and TRBJ2-7; D might be TRBD1 (5 bases). Germline V gene sequence: CDR1 WSHSY, CDR2 SAAADI. Trimming pared 5 bases from V and 5 bases from J, leaving 13 bases between. The length of the CDR3 is 13 residues. CDR3: CASSKDSRNEQYF. The CDR3 nucleotides are TGCGCCAGCAGTAAAGACAGTAGGAACGAGCAGTACTTC.

A note on this clone: At one end the junction does not follow the germline gene, possibly because of a read error. The V gene is TRBV7-3, the J gene TRBJ2-1, with 11 bases aligning to TRBD2. CDR1 and CDR2 from the germline V gene are SGHTA and FQGTGA. The CDR3 sequence is 15 residues long. CDR3 residues: CASSITSGSYNEQFF. In nucleotides, the CDR3 is TGTGCCAGCAGCATAACTAGCGGGAGTTACAATGAGCAGTTCTTC. The full variable domain, completed using reference TRBV7-3 and TRBJ2-1, is GAGVSQTPSNKVTEKGKYVELRCDPISGHTALYWYRQSLGQGPEFLIYFQGTGAADDSGLPNDRFFAVRPEGSVSTLKIQRTERGDSAVYLCASSITSGSYNEQFFGPGTRLTVL.

The chain uses TRBV5-3 and TRBJ1-2; D possibly corresponds to TRBD1 (6 bases). TRBV5-3 is placed among ORFs of uncertain function. Trimming stripped 4 bases from V and 1 base from J, with 11 bases between. This CDR3 region has 14 residues. CDR3 residues: CARSGQGINYGYTF. The CDR3 bases are TGTGCCAGAAGCGGGCAGGGGATTAACTATGGCTACACCTTC.

V and J are TRBV19 and TRBJ2-3; D not resolved. V was trimmed by 7 bases and J by 5 bases, leaving 13 bases between them. CDR1 and CDR2 (germline): LNHDA, SQIVND (reference sequence). CDR3 length equals 13 residues. The CDR3 nucleotides read TGTGCCAGTACTTCCGGGTTCATAGATACGCAGTATTTT. This encodes CASTSGFIDTQYF.

This clone was seen just once. The gene calls are TRBV6-5 and TRBJ1-1, with 10 positions matching TRBD1. Germline values: CDR1 MNHEY, CDR2 SVGAGI. The CDR3 length is 15 residues. J was trimmed by 6 bases and V by 0 bases; bases with no gene match: 4. Here the CDR3 reads CASSYSAGQGAEAFF. The CDR3 bases are TGTGCCAGCAGTTACTCGGCCGGACAGGGGGCTGAAGCTTTCTTT.

The chain is built from TRBV4-2 and TRBJ1-6; D ambiguous. V lost 1 base, J lost 6 bases, and 7 bases lay in between. Germline V gives CDR1 LGHNA, CDR2 YNFKEQ. This CDR3 region has 14 residues. The CDR3 DNA reads as TGTGCCAGCAGCCAAGGTAACCGTAATTCACCCCTCCACTTT. Translated, it gives CASSQGNRNSPLHF.

This chain connects TRBV5-6 to TRBJ2-1; 11 bases line up with TRBD2. The CDR3 covers 15 residues. V trimming: 3 bases; J trimming: 4 bases; junction bases outside the gene matches: 3. The V gene's germline CDR1 is SGHDT and CDR2 YYEEEE. CDR3 residues: CASSYGTSGYNEQFF. CDR3 nucleotide sequence: TGTGCCAGCAGCTACGGGACTAGCGGTTACAATGAGCAGTTCTTC. Drawing the rest from reference TRBV5-6 and TRBJ2-1, the complete variable domain is DAGVTQSPTHLIKTRGQQVTLRCSPKSGHDTVSWYQQALGQGPQFIFQYYEEEERQRGNFPDRFSGHQFPNYSSELNVNALLLGDSALYLCASSYGTSGYNEQFFGPGTRLTVL.